Included here is one T cell receptor (beta chain) sequence, with context. The antigen remains unidentified. Every single donor gave one heparinised blood draw, and these averaged roughly 120 mL. Via CD45RO/CCR7/CD25/CD127/CD95/CD27, cells of the CD4+ naive, central memory, regulatory and stem cell-like memory subsets were sorted. The CDR3 consists of 12 residues. V lost 4 bases and J lost 5, with 8 bases in between. The germline CDR1 and CDR2 sequences are MNHEY and SVGAGI. The record originates from a study of beta chain features in type 1 diabetes. General study points: The question of HLA type influencing TCRB rearrangement was one that remained unresolved here. The naive, central memory and Treg TCRB repertoires showed an apparent similarity that was greater among patients than among healthy donors. A moderate, significant TCRB CDR3 shortening appeared in type 1 diabetes across four CD4+ subsets.

Reverse transcribing all isolated RNA meant expressed TCRB transcripts were sequenced. Sequencing was performed with immunoSEQ multiplex PCR; in TCRdb, only in-frame clones are kept and a portion is missing. The sample yields about 660,000 clones, over 12% seen once. This clonotype was obtained from a man between 18 and 35 years old with type 1 diabetes. This sequence joins TRBV6-5 and TRBJ2-5; D is ambiguous. Sequencing was done on a sample of naive CD4+ T cells from blood. CDR3 sequence reads: CASSFSGETQYF. CDR3 nucleotides: TGTGCCAGCAGTTTCTCTGGCGAGACCCAGTACTTC.